The present entry profiles one T cell receptor (beta chain) with its context. The entry originates in a study of blood T cell repertoires in COVID-19. Losses at the gene ends were 4 bases for V and 5 bases for J; bases not matched to a gene: 3. The CDR3 contains 14 residues. The germline V gene has CDR1 SGDLS and CDR2 YYNGEE. The protocol was immunoSEQ multiplex PCR, while the TCRdb copy is restricted to in-frame clones and leaves out a portion. Of a few hundred thousand clones listed, roughly 90% were seen once; the top ten hold 15% to 20%. The V call is TRBV9, the J call TRBJ2-1; 10 bases align to TRBD1. This clonotype was obtained from a woman aged 30 to 39 who had recovered from COVID-19. What was sequenced was PBMCs or T cells enriched from blood (not recorded which). CDR3 sequence: CASSTGQGDNEQFF. CDR3 bases: TGTGCCAGCAGCACCGGACAGGGGGACAATGAGCAGTTCTTC.